This TCR gamma chain was captured in a study of gamma-delta chains in newborns, infants, children. About this clone: A single base separates this from a much larger clone, so it may be a read error. In the same sample, other DNA sequences code for this CDR3.

TCRdb redid the clone calls on the reads with CATT. The table records over 3,000 gamma-chain clones, around two thirds of them present only once. V lost 2 bases and J lost 2; bases outside the gene matches: 3. Germline loops: CDR1 GITISATS, CDR2 ISYDGTV (reference sequence). The CDR3 length is 17 residues. The V and J genes are TRGV9 and TRGJP. The J gene, not given by TCRdb, was assigned here from a germline match of the nucleotide sequence. The sequence was obtained from a child who was a newborn, infant or young child, either healthy, febrile or measles-vaccinated (not recorded which). The sample taken for sequencing was blood. The CDR3 spells CALWEARQELGKKIKVF. The CDR3 bases are TGTGCCTTGTGGGAGGCGCGGCAAGAGTTGGGCAAAAAAATCAAGGTATTT.